This T cell receptor beta chain was identified during a study of blood T cell repertoires in COVID-19. Study overall: PBMCs, B-cell-depleted T cells, or T cells provided the cDNA or gDNA that made up the material.

The V end lost 5 bases, the J end lost 0 bases, and 23 bases lay between the germline ends. The germline CDR1 and CDR2 sequences are SGHNT and YENEEA. This CDR3 is 20 amino acids long. Authors' analysis steps: Amplification of reference gene primers was used by the study to estimate nucleated cell counts. Data came from immunoSEQ multiplex PCR; TCRdb stores just in-frame clones and leaves some out. That table gives V, J and clone size, and the DNA gave D and trimming. The data show approximately 120,000 clones, with roughly 74% seen just once and roughly 5% held by the top ten. This sequence joins TRBV11-3 and TRBJ2-6, with D tentatively TRBD1 (6 bases). The sequenced material came from peripheral blood. The receptor's source is a man in his fifties or sixties with acute or convalescent COVID-19. The CDR3 here is CASSRGPSTSGDSGANVLTF. In nucleotides, the CDR3 is TGTGCCAGCAGCCGCGGCCCCTCCACCTCAGGGGACTCTGGGGCCAACGTCCTGACTTTC.